This TCR beta chain was sequenced during a study of T cell changes during pregnancy in multiple sclerosis. Per the germline V gene, CDR1 is MDHEN and CDR2 is SYDVKM. This CDR3 region has 12 residues. Trimming shortened V by 4 bases and J by 8 bases, and 11 bases separated the two germline ends. Produced via immunoSEQ multiplex PCR; TCRdb's table is partial and in-frame only. The table includes 32,000 or so clones, around 90% detected once. Sequences were derived from CD4+ T cells from peripheral blood mononuclear cells, sampled in the third trimester of pregnancy. The rearrangement joins TRBV28 to TRBJ1-2; no clear D gene. The source is a female donor in good health, enrolled as a control in a pregnancy study. The CDR3 sequence: CASSSGGNGYTF. The CDR3 DNA reads TGTGCCAGCAGTTCGGGTGGTAACGGCTACACCTTC.